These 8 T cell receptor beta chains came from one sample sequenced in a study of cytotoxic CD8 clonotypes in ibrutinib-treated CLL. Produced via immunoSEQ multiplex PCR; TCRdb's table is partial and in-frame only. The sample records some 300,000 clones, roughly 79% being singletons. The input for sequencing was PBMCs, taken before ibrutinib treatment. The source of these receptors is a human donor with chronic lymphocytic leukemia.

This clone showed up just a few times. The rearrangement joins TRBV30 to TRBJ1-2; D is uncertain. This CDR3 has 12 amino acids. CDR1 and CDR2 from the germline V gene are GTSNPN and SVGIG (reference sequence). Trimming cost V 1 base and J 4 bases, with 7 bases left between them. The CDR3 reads CAWSGGFYGYTF. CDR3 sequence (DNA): TGTGCCTGGAGTGGCGGGTTCTATGGCTACACCTTC.

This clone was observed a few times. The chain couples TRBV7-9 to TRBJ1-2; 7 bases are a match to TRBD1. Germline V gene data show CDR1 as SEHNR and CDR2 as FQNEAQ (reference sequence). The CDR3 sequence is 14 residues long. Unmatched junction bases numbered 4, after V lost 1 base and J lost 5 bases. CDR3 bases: TGTGCCAGCAGCTTAGGTCAGGGGGATTATGGCTACACCTTC. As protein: CASSLGQGDYGYTF.

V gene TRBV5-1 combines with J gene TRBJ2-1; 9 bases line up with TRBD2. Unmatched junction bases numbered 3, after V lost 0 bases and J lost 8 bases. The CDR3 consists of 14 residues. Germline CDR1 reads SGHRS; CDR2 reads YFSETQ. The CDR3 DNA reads TGCGCCAGCAGCTTGGGCGGGAGGGCCGATGAGCAGTTCTTC. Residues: CASSLGGRADEQFF.

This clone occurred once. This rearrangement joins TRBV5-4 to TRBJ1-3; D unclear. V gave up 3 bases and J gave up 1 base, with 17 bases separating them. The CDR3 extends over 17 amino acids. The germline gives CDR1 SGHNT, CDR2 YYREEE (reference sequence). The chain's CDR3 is CASSWRVAGSSGNTIYF. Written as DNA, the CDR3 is TGTGCCAGCAGCTGGAGGGTTGCCGGATCGTCTGGAAACACCATATATTTT. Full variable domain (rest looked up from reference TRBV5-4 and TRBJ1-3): ETGVTQSPTHLIKTRGQQVTLRCSSQSGHNTVSWYQQALGQGPQFIFQYYREEENGRGNFPPRFSGLQFPNYSSELNVNALELDDSALYLCASSWRVAGSSGNTIYFGEGSWLTVV.

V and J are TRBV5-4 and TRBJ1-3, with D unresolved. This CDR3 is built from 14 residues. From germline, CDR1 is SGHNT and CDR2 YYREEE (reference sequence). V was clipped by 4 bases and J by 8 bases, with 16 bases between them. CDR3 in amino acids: CASSRAPGSDTIYF. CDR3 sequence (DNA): TGTGCCAGCAGCCGAGCCCCGGGGAGTGACACCATATATTTT.

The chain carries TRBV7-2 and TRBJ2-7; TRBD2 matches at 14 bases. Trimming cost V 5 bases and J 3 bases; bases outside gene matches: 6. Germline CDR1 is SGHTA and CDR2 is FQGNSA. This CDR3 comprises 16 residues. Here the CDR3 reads CASSQEGTSGSYEQYF. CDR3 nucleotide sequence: TGTGCCAGCAGCCAAGAGGGGACTAGCGGGAGCTACGAGCAGTACTTC. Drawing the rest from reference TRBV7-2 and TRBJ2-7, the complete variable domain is GAGVSQSPSNKVTEKGKDVELRCDPISGHTALYWYRQSLGQGLEFLIYFQGNSAPDKSGLPSDRFSAERTGGSVSTLTIQRTQQEDSAVYLCASSQEGTSGSYEQYFGPGTRLTVT.

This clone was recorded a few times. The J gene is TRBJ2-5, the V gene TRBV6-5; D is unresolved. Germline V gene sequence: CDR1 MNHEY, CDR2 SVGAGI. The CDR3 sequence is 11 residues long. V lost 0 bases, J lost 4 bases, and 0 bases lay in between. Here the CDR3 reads CASSYSETQYF. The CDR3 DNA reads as TGTGCCAGCAGTTACTCAGAGACCCAGTACTTC.

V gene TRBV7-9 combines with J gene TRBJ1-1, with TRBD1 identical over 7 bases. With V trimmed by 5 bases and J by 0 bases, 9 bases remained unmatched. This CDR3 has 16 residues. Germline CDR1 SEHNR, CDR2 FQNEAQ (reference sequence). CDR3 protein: CASSKRTGLMNTEAFF. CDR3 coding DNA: TGTGCCAGCAGCAAAAGGACAGGCCTAATGAACACTGAAGCTTTCTTT.